This entry features one TCR beta chain sequence. The antigen remains unidentified. The sample belongs to a study of post-analysis software for immune sequencing data. Study at large: Relapsing-remitting, secondary progressive and progressive-relapsing courses of multiple sclerosis were included.

Whole-study findings and limits: Roughly five TRBV segments were significantly more frequent in patients than in controls. TRBV5-6, TRBV5-1 and TRBV20-1 were among these segments. F-measure co-clustering was strong for batch-matched samples. The study found significantly lower normalized Chao1 diversity in multiple sclerosis patients than in controls.

Germline V gene lookup returns CDR1 SSHAT and CDR2 FNYEAQ (reference sequence). There are 14 residues in the CDR3. Prepared libraries of TCR beta cDNA carried unique molecular identifiers. TCRdb re-derived calls from the PCR reads in MiXCR, one entry per CDR3 protein. The table has a few hundred thousand distinct CDR3 sequences, around 40% seen once. The material sequenced was blood. The origin of this receptor is a girl aged 5-17 years with multiple sclerosis. The rearrangement joins TRBV7-7 to TRBJ2-1; D may be TRBD1 or TRBD2 (6 bases each). For the CDR3, the DNA is TGTACTAGCAGCTTAACAGGGCCCTCGGTTGAGCAGTTCTTC. As protein: CTSSLTGPSVEQFF.